Below, one T cell receptor beta chain is given with its context. The sample is drawn from a study of blood T cell repertoires in COVID-19. CDR3 length equals 16 residues. Germline V gives CDR1 KGHDR, CDR2 SFDVKD. V lost 2 bases, J lost 1 base, and 1 base stayed unmatched. In the original workflow: Reference gene primer amplification yielded estimated nucleated cell counts. TCRdb keeps only in-frame clones here, not all; method: immunoSEQ multiplex PCR. V and J calls and clone size are those listed in that table; D and trimming were worked out from the DNA. The sample lists about 270,000 clones, approximately 80% occurring once.

Sequenced: peripheral blood. The chain links TRBV24-1 to TRBJ2-1; 10 positions agree with TRBD2. This TCR came from a woman aged 50 to 60 with active or convalescent COVID-19. The CDR3, as DNA: TGTGCCACCAGTGATTCGGGACTAGCGTCCTACAATGAGCAGTTCTTC. Translated: CATSDSGLASYNEQFF.